The rows below give T cell receptor beta chains drawn from one sample of a study of response to subunit inactivated influenza vaccine. TCRdb reprocessed the RT-PCR reads with MiXCR, giving one entry per CDR3 protein. The table shows roughly 500,000 distinct CDR3 sequences, with roughly a quarter occurring only once. These data are also associated with another study on T cells expressing NK-cell markers.

The sample was CD4+ T cells sorted from PBMCs, taken about 12 days after vaccination. These receptors were obtained from a man aged 50 to 59 who received an inactivated influenza vaccine. Both conserved end residues are part of each CDR3. Each record gives: D gene, V gene, clone size, J gene, CDR3 DNA, CDR3 protein. A D gene is named only where the DNA matches it firmly. Size values are once, few and many counts, or a class for expanded clones, and some rows have none.

>-|TRBV28|-|TRBJ2-1
TGTGCCAGCAGTCCTCGTTATATCTCCTACAATGAGCAGTTCTTC
CASSPRYISYNEQFF
>-|TRBV18|-|TRBJ1-1
TGTGCCAGCTCACCACAGACCGGGACGGTGAACACTGAAGCTTTCTTT
CASSPQTGTVNTEAFF
>-|TRBV7-2|many|TRBJ1-5
TGTGCCAGCAGCTTATATCCGGGAAGCAATCAGCCCCAGCATTTT
CASSLYPGSNQPQHF
>-|TRBV4-3|-|TRBJ1-5
TGCGCCAGCAGCCAAGATGTGGTGAGCAATCAGCCCCAGCATTTT
CASSQDVVSNQPQHF
>-|TRBV18|few|TRBJ1-1
TGTGCCAGCTCACCCGGGGGACGGTCCTTCTCTGAAGCTTTCTTT
CASSPGGRSFSEAFF
>-|TRBV3-1|-|TRBJ2-5
TGTGCCAGCAGCCACGAGGAGGCCCAGTACTTC
CASSHEEAQYF
>TRBD1|TRBV20-1|-|TRBJ2-5
TGCAGTGCTAGAGATCCAGGGGGCGATGAGACCCAGTACTTC
CSARDPGGDETQYF
>-|TRBV6-2/TRBV6-3|-|TRBJ1-6
TGTGCCAGCAGTTCAGGGACCACGCGGAGTTCACCCCTCCACTTT
CASSSGTTRSSPLHF
>-|TRBV28|-|TRBJ2-3
TGTGCCAGCAGGGAGCGACAGAACACAGATACGCAGTATTTT
CASRERQNTDTQYF
>-|TRBV12-3/TRBV12-4|few|TRBJ2-1
TGTGCCAGCAGTTTAATCCAGAATGAGCAGTTCTTC
CASSLIQNEQFF
>TRBD1|TRBV4-2|few|TRBJ2-5
TGTGCCAGCAGCCAAGATCGGGGCCAGGGGGCGACCCAGTACTTC
CASSQDRGQGATQYF
>TRBD1|TRBV30|-|TRBJ2-1
TGTGCCTGGCGAGGGGGCGCATCCTACAATGAGCAGTTCTTC
CAWRGGASYNEQFF
>TRBD1|TRBV6-6|many|TRBJ1-3
TGTGCCAGCACCACTTTCCGGACAGGGTATAGCTCTGGAAACACCATATATTTT
CASTTFRTGYSSGNTIYF
>-|TRBV20-1|many|TRBJ2-1
TGCAGCGCGCCCCATTTAGCCCACAATGAGCAGTTCTTC
CSAPHLAHNEQFF
>-|TRBV20-1|few|TRBJ1-2
TGCAGTGCTAGCCGGACAAGGGGGGATGGCTACACCTTC
CSASRTRGDGYTF
>-|TRBV29-1|few|TRBJ2-7
TGCAGCGTCCGTCTGCGGAAGCCGGGCGGCGAGCAGTACTTC
CSVRLRKPGGEQYF
>-|TRBV27|few|TRBJ2-7
TGTGCCAGCAGTTTACGGGGGCGAGGATACGAGCAGTACTTC
CASSLRGRGYEQYF
>-|TRBV11-2|few|TRBJ2-1
TGTGCCAGCAGCCAACGCCCGGGGGGCGTTCTTCCCAATGAGCAGTTCTTC
CASSQRPGGVLPNEQFF
>TRBD1|TRBV7-6|-|TRBJ2-5
TGTGCCAGCAGCCCCACGGACAGGGGTGAGGGAGAGACCCAGTACTTC
CASSPTDRGEGETQYF
>-|TRBV20-1|few|TRBJ2-4
TGCAGTCAGCTCGGTGGAAACATTCAGTACTTC
CSQLGGNIQYF
>TRBD2|TRBV6-2/TRBV6-3|few|TRBJ2-1
TGTGCCAGCAGTTGGGCTAGCGGGGGCTCCTACAATGAGCAGTTCTTC
CASSWASGGSYNEQFF
>-|TRBV12-3/TRBV12-4|-|TRBJ2-5
TGTGCCAGCAGGGAGGACGGGGGAGAGACCCAGTACTTC
CASREDGGETQYF
>-|TRBV6-1|few|TRBJ2-1
TGTGCCAGCAGGCCCGGTGGACAGAGCTCCTACAATGAGCAGTTCTTC
CASRPGGQSSYNEQFF
>TRBD1|TRBV6-5|-|TRBJ2-2
TGTGCCAGCAGTTACGCCTGGACAGGGAACACCGGGGAGCTGTTTTTT
CASSYAWTGNTGELFF
>-|TRBV12-3/TRBV12-4|many|TRBJ2-1
TGTGCCAGCAGTTTACGGTCGGGAACCTACAATGAGCAGTTCTTC
CASSLRSGTYNEQFF
>-|TRBV12-3/TRBV12-4|few|TRBJ2-1
TGTGCCAGCAGTGACCAAAAGGCCAGTTCCGGGCACAATGAGCAGTTCTTC
CASSDQKASSGHNEQFF
>-|TRBV6-6|-|TRBJ1-2
TGTGCCAGCAGAAAGGACAGCCCTGGCTACACCTTC
CASRKDSPGYTF
>-|TRBV7-2|few|TRBJ2-3
TGTGCCAGCAGCGGCCCTAATACAGATACGCAGTATTTT
CASSGPNTDTQYF
>-|TRBV6-2/TRBV6-3|-|TRBJ1-1
TGTGCCAGCAGTTATAGGGGAGAGACTGAAGCTTTCTTT
CASSYRGETEAFF
>TRBD2|TRBV4-3|-|TRBJ2-5
TGCGCCAGCAGCCGGGGTAGCGGGGGAGCCACGGTTGGAGAGACCCAGTACTTC
CASSRGSGGATVGETQYF
>-|TRBV6-5|few|TRBJ1-6
TGTGCCAGCAGTTACAGACCTACCCGGGACCTCCACTTT
CASSYRPTRDLHF
>TRBD2|TRBV7-8|few|TRBJ2-1
TGTGCCAGCAGCTTAGACGGGGGGGCCATTGAGCAGTTCTTC
CASSLDGGAIEQFF
>TRBD2|TRBV6-1|few|TRBJ2-7
TGTGCCAGCAGTCCCCGACTAGCGCAACTTTACGAGCAGTACTTC
CASSPRLAQLYEQYF
>TRBD1|TRBV2|few|TRBJ2-7
TGTGCCAGCAGTGAATCAGGGGGAACCTACGAGCAGTACTTC
CASSESGGTYEQYF
>TRBD1|TRBV7-9|-|TRBJ2-1
TGTGCCAGCAGCCCCGGACAGGGTTTGGGGGTCGATGGGCAGTTCTTC
CASSPGQGLGVDGQFF
>TRBD2|TRBV5-4|-|TRBJ2-3
TGTGCCAGCAGCGACCCTAGCGGGAGTAGGAATACGCAGTATTTT
CASSDPSGSRNTQYF
>-|TRBV27|once|TRBJ1-1
TGTGCCAGCAGTTTTGTAAGGTTTGGTCCGGACACTGAAGCTTTCTTT
CASSFVRFGPDTEAFF
>TRBD1|TRBV20-1|many|TRBJ1-5
TGCAGTGCTAGGGTACAGGGGCTTAATCAGCCCCAGCATTTT
CSARVQGLNQPQHF
>TRBD1|TRBV3-1|-|TRBJ1-1
TGTGCCAGCAGCCCGGGACAGTATGAAGTTTTCTTT
CASSPGQYEVFF
>-|TRBV7-2|once|TRBJ1-1
TGTGCCAGCAGCTCTCAACCTGACGGTGAAGCTTTCTTT
CASSSQPDGEAFF
>-|TRBV7-9|-|TRBJ2-1
TGTGCCAGCAGCATCGGGGACCGTCCCTACAATGAGCAGTTCTTC
CASSIGDRPYNEQFF
>TRBD1|TRBV7-9|-|TRBJ2-3
TGTGCCAGCAGCTTCCGGGACAGGGGGTCAGATACGCAGTATTTT
CASSFRDRGSDTQYF
>TRBD2|TRBV4-1|few|TRBJ2-1
TGCGCCAGCAGCCAAGAGGCAGGCGGGGGGCCTTACAATGAGCAGTTCTTC
CASSQEAGGGPYNEQFF
>-|TRBV6-5|-|TRBJ1-1
TGTGCCAGCAGTTATGTCCCGGCGAACACTGAAGCTTTCTTT
CASSYVPANTEAFF
>-|TRBV3-1|-|TRBJ1-6
TGTGCCAGCAGCCAAACCAAACAGGTCCCCTATAATTCACCCCTCCACTTT
CASSQTKQVPYNSPLHF
>-|TRBV7-2|few|TRBJ2-2
TGTGCCAGCAGCCCCCAGGGGGGGGCGAGCACCGGGGAGCTGTTTTTT
CASSPQGGASTGELFF